This T cell receptor (beta chain) emerged from a study of blood T cell repertoires in COVID-19. Clones were read by immunoSEQ multiplex PCR, and TCRdb kept only the in-frame ones, dropping some. The sample consists of 70,000 to 90,000 clones, roughly 91% of them appearing once. The germline gives CDR1 SGHNT, CDR2 YYREEE (reference sequence). V lost 2 bases and J lost 2; bases outside the gene matches: 4. CDR3 length: 15 amino acids. Sequenced: PBMCs or T cells enriched from blood (not recorded which). The origin of this receptor is a woman between 50 and 59 years old with acute COVID-19. This rearrangement joins TRBV5-4 to TRBJ2-3; 8 positions match TRBD2. The DNA for the CDR3 is TGTGCCAGCAGCTTCCTAGCGGGTGACACAGATACGCAGTATTTT. Translating gives CASSFLAGDTDTQYF.